Each of the 28 T cell receptor beta chains below was sequenced from the same sample in a study of cytomegalovirus exposure and HLA in healthy donors. The PCR employed 60 Vbeta primers together with 13 Jbeta primers. Libraries were prepared by immunoSEQ multiplex PCR; TCRdb keeps only in-frame clonotypes and omits some of them. Recorded for this sample: approximately 110,000 clones. The sequenced material came from PBMCs. Source of these receptors: a man aged 40-49 years in good health and CMV-seronegative.

The chain couples TRBV28 to TRBJ2-3, with a weak D call TRBD2 (6 bases). CDR1 MDHEN and CDR2 SYDVKM come from the germline V gene. The CDR3 extends over 16 amino acids. With 5 bases removed from V and 6 bases from J, the gap between germline ends came to 21 bases. CDR3 sequence: CASSPAALVGGDTQYF. The CDR3 DNA reads as TGTGCCAGCAGTCCAGCGGCTTTGGTGGGAGGCGATACGCAGTATTTT.

The chain employs TRBV2 and TRBJ2-3; 10 nucleotides align to TRBD2. V shed 9 bases, J shed 0 bases, and the junction held 12 bases outside the gene matches. CDR3 size: 17 residues. Germline V lookup: CDR1 SNHLY, CDR2 FYNNEI. This chain's CDR3 is CAREREGQSVSTDTQYF. The CDR3 coding sequence is TGTGCCAGGGAGCGGGAGGGCCAATCCGTTAGCACAGATACGCAGTATTTT.

V gene TRBV6-6 combines with J gene TRBJ2-2; D remains unclear. CDR1 and CDR2 from the germline V gene are MNHNY and SVGAGI (reference sequence). The V and J ends lost 7 bases and 0 bases respectively, with 15 bases between them. The CDR3 consists of 16 residues. In DNA form, the CDR3 reads TGTGCCAGCAATCCTCCAGGTATCGCGAACACCGGGGAGCTGTTTTTT. Translated: CASNPPGIANTGELFF.

The rearrangement joins TRBV29-1 to TRBJ2-1; the match to TRBD2 covers 11 bases. Trimming removed 0 bases from V and 15 bases from J; junction bases left unmatched: 7. Germline CDR1 reads SQVTM; CDR2 reads ANQGSEA. The CDR3 has 13 amino acids. The CDR3 region has the DNA TGCAGCGTTGAAGATAGCGGGAGGGCTCGTCGGTTCTTC. It encodes CSVEDSGRARRFF.

The chain links TRBV27 to TRBJ2-7; D is undetermined. The germline V gene encodes CDR1 MNHEY and CDR2 SMNVEV (reference sequence). V shed 0 bases and J shed 0 bases, with 12 bases lying between them. The CDR3 runs 16 residues. The CDR3 sequence: CASSLSGVSSSYEQYF. The DNA of the CDR3 is TGTGCCAGCAGTTTATCGGGCGTCTCCAGCTCCTACGAGCAGTACTTC.

The chain joins TRBV6-5 to TRBJ2-5; 9 nucleotides agree with TRBD1. Germline V gene lookup returns CDR1 MNHEY and CDR2 SVGAGI. This CDR3 comprises 14 residues. With 6 bases clipped from V and 2 bases from J, the junction kept 4 bases outside the gene matches. The CDR3 sequence is CASSLTGGQETQYF. The CDR3 region has the DNA TGTGCCAGCAGCCTGACAGGGGGGCAAGAGACCCAGTACTTC.

The V call is TRBV6-1, the J call TRBJ2-7, with a tentative D call TRBD1 (5 bases). Germline lookup yields CDR1 MNHNS and CDR2 SASEGT. The V end lost 8 bases, the J end lost 9 bases, and 17 bases lay between the germline ends. The CDR3 spans 12 residues. CDR3 nucleotide sequence: TGTGCCAGCGGTCTGCAGGGTACAGCGCAGTACTTC. Its protein is CASGLQGTAQYF.

The J gene is TRBJ2-5, the V gene TRBV10-1, with 11 bases fitting TRBD2. The J call may be wrong; the DNA end is better matched by TRBJ2-7. Germline V gene lookup returns CDR1 WNHNN and CDR2 SYGVQD (reference sequence). The CDR3 runs 14 residues. The CDR3 loop reads CASSVSGRAGEQYF. The CDR3 coding sequence is TGCGCCAGCAGCGTTAGCGGGAGGGCCGGCGAGCAGTACTTC.

The J gene is TRBJ2-2, the V gene TRBV7-2, with TRBD1 matching over 8 bases. The CDR3 is made up of 14 amino acids. J gave up 6 bases and V 6 bases, and 6 bases lay outside the gene matches. In germline, CDR1 is SGHTA, CDR2 FQGNSA. The CDR3, as DNA: TGTGCCAGCAGTGTACAGGGGGACGCCGGGGAGCTGTTTTTT. This sequence encodes CASSVQGDAGELFF.

The chain is built from TRBV10-2 and TRBJ1-3; a weak D match, TRBD1 (5 bases). Germline V gene data show CDR1 as WSHSY and CDR2 as SAAADI. This CDR3 spans 13 amino acids. V lost 7 bases and J 0 bases, leaving 7 bases between the germline ends. Here the CDR3 reads CASIDSSGNTIYF. CDR3 nucleotide sequence: TGCGCCAGCATTGACAGCTCTGGAAACACCATATATTTT.

The chain links TRBV6-5 to TRBJ1-5; 10 bases align to TRBD1. Trimming removed 6 bases from V and 2 bases from J; junction bases left unmatched: 7. Per germline, CDR1 MNHEY and CDR2 SVGAGI. This CDR3 has 16 amino acids. CDR3 loop: CASSYRTGGGNQPQHF. Here the CDR3 DNA reads TGTGCCAGCAGCTACCGGACAGGGGGGGGCAATCAGCCCCAGCATTTT.

This chain joins TRBV7-9 and TRBJ2-6; 9 positions match TRBD1. The V and J ends lost 5 bases and 1 base, in that order; junction bases with no gene match: 9. CDR1 and CDR2 (germline): SEHNR, FQNEAQ (reference sequence). CDR3 length: 18 amino acids. This chain's CDR3 is CASSRGQGSSSGANVLTF. The CDR3 region has the DNA TGTGCCAGCAGCAGAGGACAGGGGTCGTCATCTGGGGCCAACGTCCTGACTTTC.

The J gene is TRBJ1-1, the V gene TRBV5-1; D unresolved. Trimming removed 4 bases from V and 4 bases from J, with 11 bases in between. The CDR3 has 13 amino acids. From germline, CDR1 is SGHRS and CDR2 YFSETQ. The CDR3 region has the DNA TGCGCCAGCAGCATTGGCCGGGGCACTGAAGCTTTCTTT. Encoded protein: CASSIGRGTEAFF.

The chain employs TRBV6-1 and TRBJ2-2; D might be TRBD2 (6 bases). Germline V CDR1 and CDR2: MNHNS, SASEGT. V shed 7 bases and J shed 5 bases, with 17 bases lying between them. This CDR3 comprises 15 residues. The CDR3 nucleotides are TGTGCCAGCAAGCCGGAGGCAGGAGGGACCGGGGAGCTGTTTTTT. It translates to CASKPEAGGTGELFF.

The chain is built from TRBV13 and TRBJ2-3; 7 bases line up with TRBD1. The CDR3 runs 13 residues. V dropped 4 bases and J dropped 3; count of bases not matched to a gene: 1. Per germline, CDR1 PRHDT and CDR2 FYEKMQ (reference sequence). Here the CDR3 DNA reads TGTGCCAGCAGCTGGGACAGAACAGATACGCAGTATTTT. It translates to CASSWDRTDTQYF. The complete variable domain, with remaining parts taken from reference TRBV13 and TRBJ2-3, reads AAGVIQSPRHLIKEKRETATLKCYPIPRHDTVYWYQQGPGQDPQFLISFYEKMQSDKGSIPDRFSAQQFSDYHSELNMSSLELGDSALYFCASSWDRTDTQYFGPGTRLTVL.

J is TRBJ2-1 and V is TRBV7-8; 7 bases agree with TRBD2. Per germline, CDR1 SGHVS and CDR2 FQNEAQ. This CDR3 has 13 residues. J gave up 15 bases and V 4 bases, and 12 bases lay outside the gene matches. Here the CDR3 reads CASSWRERIDPFF. The CDR3 DNA reads TGTGCCAGCAGCTGGCGGGAGAGGATTGATCCGTTCTTC.

The V gene is TRBV30, the J gene TRBJ2-7; TRBD1 agrees at 9 bases. The V segment lost 5 bases and the J segment 1 base; nucleotides outside the gene matches: 9. From germline, CDR1 is GTSNPN and CDR2 SVGIG (reference sequence). The CDR3 is 15 amino acids. The CDR3 protein is CAWDLGGQGSYEQYF. The CDR3 DNA is TGTGCCTGGGACCTAGGGGGACAGGGTTCCTACGAGCAGTACTTC.

This rearrangement joins TRBV5-4 to TRBJ2-3; TRBD1 matches 10 bases. Germline V gives CDR1 SGHNT, CDR2 YYREEE (reference sequence). This CDR3 spans 16 amino acids. V lost 3 bases to trimming and J lost 1 base; unmatched junction nucleotides: 5. This CDR3 is CASSSYGTGGTDTQYF. The CDR3 DNA sequence: TGTGCCAGCAGCTCCTACGGGACAGGGGGCACAGATACGCAGTATTTT.

Concerning this clone: At one end the junction does not follow the germline gene, possibly because of a read error. This rearrangement joins TRBV11-2 to TRBJ2-2, with TRBD2 identical over 8 bases. This CDR3 is built from 16 residues. Germline-derived CDR1 and CDR2 are SGHAT and FQNNGV. The CDR3 region has the DNA TGTGCCAGCAGCTCACGGGGGGGGGCGCGAACCGGGGAACTGTTTTTT. Protein sequence: CASSSRGGARTGELFF. Together with reference TRBV11-2 and TRBJ2-2, the CDR3 gives the full variable domain: EAGVAQSPRYKIIEKRQSVAFWCNPISGHATLYWYQQILGQGPKLLIQFQNNGVVDDSQLPKDRFSAERLKGVDSTLKIQPAKLEDSAVYLCASSSRGGARTGELFFGEGSRLTVL.

The rearrangement joins TRBV6-5 to TRBJ2-1; D might be TRBD1 (5 bases). V lost 6 bases and J 4 bases, leaving 16 bases between the germline ends. The CDR3 loop spans 15 amino acids. CDR1 is MNHEY and CDR2 is SVGAGI in the germline V gene. The CDR3: CASSPADRQYNEQFF. The CDR3 region has the DNA TGTGCCAGCAGCCCAGCAGACAGACAGTACAATGAGCAGTTCTTC.

The chain carries TRBV28 and TRBJ2-7; 11 nucleotides line up with TRBD2. CDR3 length: 15 residues. Germline CDR1 MDHEN, CDR2 SYDVKM. Trimming cost V 4 bases and J 2 bases; bases outside gene matches: 4. The CDR3 here is CASSSVAGGTYEQYF. CDR3 coding DNA: TGTGCCAGCAGTTCTGTAGCGGGAGGGACCTACGAGCAGTACTTC.

The CDR3: CASTAGQAATGELFF. CDR3 in DNA: TGTGCCAGCACTGCAGGGCAGGCAGCCACCGGGGAGCTGTTTTTT. The V gene is TRBV2, the J gene TRBJ2-2, with TRBD1 as a possible D gene (5 bases). The V end was cut by 7 bases, the J end by 4 bases, with 16 bases between. CDR3 length: 15 amino acids. CDR1 is SNHLY and CDR2 is FYNNEI in the germline V gene. The full variable domain, completed using reference TRBV2 and TRBJ2-2, is EPEVTQTPSHQVTQMGQEVILRCVPISNHLYFYWYRQILGQKVEFLVSFYNNEISEKSEIFDDQFSVERPDGSNFTLKIRSTKLEDSAMYFCASTAGQAATGELFFGEGSRLTVL.

The rearrangement uses TRBV30 and TRBJ2-5; possibly TRBD2 for D (5 bases). CDR1 and CDR2 from the germline V gene are GTSNPN and SVGIG (reference sequence). CDR3 length: 12 residues. Trimming took off 3 bases at V and 5 bases at J, with 10 bases between the two ends. CDR3 coding DNA: TGTGCCTGGAGCACTAGTACGGAGACCCAGTACTTC. Translation gives CAWSTSTETQYF.

The chain carries TRBV18 and TRBJ1-2; 12 bases line up with TRBD1. Germline-derived CDR1 and CDR2 are KGHSH and LQKENI. The junction had 5 bases not matched to a gene; V was cut back by 6 bases and J by 6 bases. This CDR3 comprises 14 residues. CDR3 DNA sequence: TGTGCCAGCTCCGGGACAGGGGGCCGCGATGGCTACACCTTC. Its translation is CASSGTGGRDGYTF. Together with reference TRBV18 and TRBJ1-2, the CDR3 gives the full variable domain: NAGVMQNPRHLVRRRGQEARLRCSPMKGHSHVYWYRQLPEEGLKFMVYLQKENIIDESGMPKERFSAEFPKEGPSILRIQQVVRGDSAAYFCASSGTGGRDGYTFGSGTRLTVV.

The chain's CDR3 is CASRQLAGIGTDTQYF. The CDR3 DNA is TGTGCCAGCAGACAACTAGCGGGAATAGGCACAGATACGCAGTATTTT. V usage is TRBV2 and J usage is TRBJ2-3; TRBD2 agrees at 10 bases. Germline assignment: CDR1 SNHLY and CDR2 FYNNEI. The CDR3 length is 16 residues. V shed 6 bases and J 1 base; nucleotides not matched to a gene: 7.

This chain joins TRBV28 and TRBJ2-1, with D perhaps matching TRBD2 (6 bases). The V gene's germline CDR1 is MDHEN and CDR2 SYDVKM. V lost 5 bases, J lost 15 bases, and 20 bases lay in between. The CDR3 spans 13 residues. CDR3 in amino acids: CASSLPGGVMGFF. The CDR3 region has the DNA TGTGCCAGCAGTCTTCCCGGCGGGGTAATGGGGTTCTTC.

The chain recombines TRBV11-3 with TRBJ1-1; 10 bases are shared with TRBD1. Looked up from germline, CDR1 is SGHNT and CDR2 is YENEEA. The CDR3 sequence is 14 residues long. Losses at the gene ends were 6 bases for V and 4 bases for J; bases not matched to a gene: 5. DNA for the CDR3: TGTGCCAGCAGTCGACAGGGGGCTGTCACTGAAGCTTTCTTT. Its protein is CASSRQGAVTEAFF.

The chain links TRBV27 to TRBJ1-1; 7 bases map to TRBD1. Per germline, CDR1 MNHEY and CDR2 SMNVEV (reference sequence). V dropped 6 bases and J dropped 5; count of bases not matched to a gene: 21. This CDR3 comprises 18 residues. The CDR3 bases are TGTGCCAGCAGCCGGCCCCCGGGACAGAGTATGAGAAGGACTGAAGCTTTCTTT. Translated, it gives CASSRPPGQSMRRTEAFF.